A single sample is the source of the 2 T cell receptor beta chains below, sequenced in a study of T-cell reconstitution after alpha-beta-depleted transplantation in children. The TCRbeta library incorporated unique molecular identifiers. A single record per CDR3 protein comes from TCRdb applying MiXCR to the PCR reads. The sample holds about 16,000 distinct CDR3 sequences, about 7.6% seen once. Here the sequenced sample was PBMCs, mostly from graft donor cells, taken 60 days after TCRalphabeta/CD19-depleted stem cell transplant. All receptors derive from a boy under two years old who had a stem cell transplant for Wiskott-Aldrich syndrome, so the T cells may come from the graft donor.

This clonotype appeared a few times. It is unclear where the CDR3 begins or ends on the DNA, so no DNA is shown, and the CDR3 is as TCRdb lists it. The genes are TRBV6-1 and TRBJ2-2; whether TRBD2, the table's D call, matches the DNA was not checked. The CDR3 adds up to 15 amino acids, both ends counted. The germline CDR1 and CDR2 sequences are MNHNS and SASEGT. CDR3 residues: CASRRERRRAGELFF.

This clonotype was picked up many times. J is TRBJ2-2 and V is TRBV7-2; 10 positions agree with TRBD2. The CDR3 contains 15 residues. V shed 3 bases and J 4 bases; nucleotides not matched to a gene: 2. Germline CDR1 SGHTA, CDR2 FQGNSA. The DNA for the CDR3 is TGTGCCAGCAGCTTGGGACTAGCGAGCACCGGGGAGCTGTTTTTT. It codes for CASSLGLASTGELFF.